Shown below are 9 T cell receptor beta chains from a single sample sequenced in a study of post-analysis software for immune sequencing data. Overall study findings and caveats: In patients, about 5 TRBV segments were more frequent than in controls, with TRBV5-6, TRBV5-1 and TRBV20-1 among them.

Included in the TCR beta cDNA libraries were unique molecular identifiers. Each CDR3 protein gets one entry after TCRdb re-called the PCR reads with MiXCR. The sample yields approximately 730,000 distinct CDR3 sequences, around 27% seen once. For these receptors, no antigen is known. Sequencing was carried out using blood. Receptors originate from a girl between 5 and 17 years old with multiple sclerosis.

The chain recombines TRBV11-1 with TRBJ2-1; 8 positions agree with TRBD1. Germline V gene data show CDR1 as SGHAT and CDR2 as FQDESV (reference sequence). The CDR3 length is 14 residues. Trimming cost V 5 bases and J 10 bases; bases outside gene matches: 10. The CDR3 protein is CASSPRTGPGEQFF. DNA for the CDR3: TGTGCCAGCAGCCCCCGGACAGGGCCCGGGGAGCAGTTCTTC. Variable domain in full (rest from reference TRBV11-1 and TRBJ2-1): EAEVAQSPRYKITEKSQAVAFWCDPISGHATLYWYRQILGQGPELLVQFQDESVVDDSQLPKDRFSAERLKGVDSTLKIQPAELGDSAMYLCASSPRTGPGEQFFGPGTRLTVL.

This clonotype was seen more than once but under ten times. V gene TRBV20-1 combines with J gene TRBJ2-1, with 12 bases lining up with TRBD2. CDR3 length equals 18 residues. In germline, CDR1 is DFQATT, CDR2 SNEGSKA (reference sequence). The junction had 18 bases not matched to a gene; V was cut back by 4 bases and J by 8 bases. The CDR3 loop reads CSATSWTSGTPLLDEQFF. CDR3 coding DNA: TGCAGTGCTACTTCTTGGACTAGCGGGACCCCACTTTTGGATGAGCAGTTCTTC.

This clonotype was detected a few times. The chain employs TRBV29-1 and TRBJ1-2; possible D gene TRBD1, 5 bases. The germline V and J ends were trimmed by 4 bases and 5 bases, with 14 bases remaining between them. CDR1 is SQVTM, CDR2 ANQGSEA, per germline. This CDR3 comprises 13 residues. CDR3 in DNA: TGCAGCGTTGCGGGGCACGGGGGATATGGCTACACCTTC. Protein sequence: CSVAGHGGYGYTF.

As regards this clonotype: This could be a read error, since a much larger clone is one nucleotide away. The chain couples TRBV9 to TRBJ2-7; 8 bases are a match to TRBD2. Germline CDR1 SGDLS, CDR2 YYNGEE. V lost 0 bases, J lost 0 bases, and 2 bases stayed unmatched. CDR3 length: 15 residues. The CDR3 is CASSVDGRVSYEQYF. Here the CDR3 DNA reads TGTGCCAGCAGCGTAGACGGGAGGGTCTCCTACGAGCAGTACTTC.

This chain links TRBV15 with TRBJ1-1, with 7 bases matching TRBD1. The germline CDR1 and CDR2 sequences are LNHNV and YYDKDF (reference sequence). This CDR3 has 13 amino acids. V lost 11 bases and J lost 5; bases outside the gene matches: 11. Written as DNA, the CDR3 is TGTGCCGCCGCTACAGGGGAGCTTACTGAAGCTTTCTTT. It specifies CAAATGELTEAFF. The full variable domain, rest sourced from reference TRBV15 and TRBJ1-1, is DAMVIQNPRYQVTQFGKPVTLSCSQTLNHNVMYWYQQKSSQAPKLLFHYYDKDFNNEADTPDNFQSRRPNTSFCFLDIRSPGLGDTAMYLCAAATGELTEAFFGQGTRLTVV.

In this sample, this clonotype turned up many times. The chain couples TRBV20-1 to TRBJ2-7, with a tentative D call TRBD2 (6 bases). CDR1 is DFQATT, CDR2 SNEGSKA, per germline (reference sequence). The V gene lost 1 base and the J gene lost 0 bases, with 10 bases spanning the gap. The CDR3 extends over 14 amino acids. CDR3 region: CSARGRGSSYEQYF. In DNA form, the CDR3 reads TGCAGTGCTAGAGGTCGGGGGAGCTCCTACGAGCAGTACTTC.

The chain has TRBV7-8 and TRBJ2-1; possible D gene TRBD1, 5 bases. The last part of the DNA fits TRBJ2-7 better; the J call may be wrong. The CDR3 consists of 16 residues. Germline V gene sequence: CDR1 SGHVS, CDR2 FQNEAQ. CDR3 protein: CASGSSWGSSYNEQYF. The CDR3 DNA is TGTGCCAGCGGCTCATCTTGGGGCAGCTCCTACAATGAGCAGTACTTC.

This chain uses TRBV20-1 with TRBJ2-1; tentative D call: TRBD1 (5 bases). The CDR3 runs 13 residues. Germline V gene lookup returns CDR1 DFQATT and CDR2 SNEGSKA (reference sequence). V shed 6 bases and J shed 1 base, with 10 bases lying between them. CDR3 sequence: CSADSPSYNEQFF. CDR3 nucleotide sequence: TGCAGTGCCGACAGTCCATCCTACAATGAGCAGTTCTTC.

To note about this clonotype: Being one base from a much bigger clone, this may be a read error. The chain couples TRBV6-5 to TRBJ2-7, with 8 bases lining up with TRBD2. The better agreement between TRBJ2-5 and the DNA end casts doubt on the J call. The V gene's germline CDR1 is MNHEY and CDR2 SVGAGI. CDR3 size: 14 residues. CDR3 nucleotide sequence: TGTGCCAGCAGTTCGAGCGGGGGAGTGGAGACCCAGTACTTC. Protein sequence: CASSSSGGVETQYF.